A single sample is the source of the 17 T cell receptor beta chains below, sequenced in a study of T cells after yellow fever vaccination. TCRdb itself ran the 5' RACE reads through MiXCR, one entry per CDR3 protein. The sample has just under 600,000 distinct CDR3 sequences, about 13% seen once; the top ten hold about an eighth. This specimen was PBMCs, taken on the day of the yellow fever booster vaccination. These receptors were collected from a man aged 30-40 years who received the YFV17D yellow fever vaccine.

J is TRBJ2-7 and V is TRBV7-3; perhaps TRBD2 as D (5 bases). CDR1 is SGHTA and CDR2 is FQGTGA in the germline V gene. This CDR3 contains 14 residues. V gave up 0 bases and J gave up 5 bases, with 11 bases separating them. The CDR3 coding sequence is TGTGCCAGCAGCTTAACACCCCGGGGAGACGAGCAGTACTTC. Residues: CASSLTPRGDEQYF.

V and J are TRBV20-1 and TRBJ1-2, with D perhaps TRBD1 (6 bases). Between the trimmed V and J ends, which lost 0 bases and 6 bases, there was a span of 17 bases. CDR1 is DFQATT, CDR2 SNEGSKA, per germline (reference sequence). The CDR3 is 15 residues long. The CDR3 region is CSARDLGGRVNGYTF. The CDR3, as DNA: TGCAGTGCTAGAGACCTTGGGGGGCGCGTGAATGGCTACACCTTC.

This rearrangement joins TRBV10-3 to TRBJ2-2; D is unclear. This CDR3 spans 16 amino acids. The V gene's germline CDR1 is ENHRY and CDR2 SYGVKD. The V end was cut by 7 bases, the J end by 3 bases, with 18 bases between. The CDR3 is CAITHVGGRHTGELFF. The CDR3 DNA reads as TGTGCCATCACCCATGTCGGCGGCCGCCACACCGGGGAGCTGTTTTTT.

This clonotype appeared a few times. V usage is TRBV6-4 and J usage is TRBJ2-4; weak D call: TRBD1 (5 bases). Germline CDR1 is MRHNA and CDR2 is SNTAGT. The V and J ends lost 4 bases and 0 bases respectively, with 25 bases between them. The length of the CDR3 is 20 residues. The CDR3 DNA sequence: TGTGCCAGCAGTGCCCGAGTGCAGGGTCTTTCAACGCTAGCCAAAAACATTCAGTACTTC. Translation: CASSARVQGLSTLAKNIQYF.

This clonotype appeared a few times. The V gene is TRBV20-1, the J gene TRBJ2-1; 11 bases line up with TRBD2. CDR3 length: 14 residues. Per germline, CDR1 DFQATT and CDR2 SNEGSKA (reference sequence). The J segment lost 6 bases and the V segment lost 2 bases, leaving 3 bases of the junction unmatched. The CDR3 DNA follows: TGCAGTGCTAGATTACTAGCGGGGGTCAATGAGCAGTTCTTC. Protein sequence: CSARLLAGVNEQFF.

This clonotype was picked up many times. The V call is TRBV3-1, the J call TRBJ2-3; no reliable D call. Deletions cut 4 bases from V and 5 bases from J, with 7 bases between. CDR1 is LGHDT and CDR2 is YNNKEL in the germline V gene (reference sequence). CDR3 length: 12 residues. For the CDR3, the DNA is TGTGCCAGCAGCCCCAATCGAGATACGCAGTATTTT. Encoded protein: CASSPNRDTQYF.

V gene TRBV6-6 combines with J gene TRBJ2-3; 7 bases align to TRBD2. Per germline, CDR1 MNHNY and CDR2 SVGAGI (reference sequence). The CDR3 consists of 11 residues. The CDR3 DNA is TGTGCGGGAGGGAACGGAGATACGCAGTATTTT. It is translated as CAGGNGDTQYF.

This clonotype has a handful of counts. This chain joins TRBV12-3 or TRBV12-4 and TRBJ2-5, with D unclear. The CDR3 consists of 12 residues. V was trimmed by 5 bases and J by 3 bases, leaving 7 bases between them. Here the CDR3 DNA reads TGTGCCAGCAGTAGGGCTGAAGAGACCCAGTACTTC. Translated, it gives CASSRAEETQYF.

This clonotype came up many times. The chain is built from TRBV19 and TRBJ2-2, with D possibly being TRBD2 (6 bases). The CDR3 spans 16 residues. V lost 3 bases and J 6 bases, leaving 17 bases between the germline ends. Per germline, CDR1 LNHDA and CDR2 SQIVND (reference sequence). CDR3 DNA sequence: TGTGCCAGTAGTATGGGATCCGGGAGAGCGGCCGGGGAGCTGTTTTTT. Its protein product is CASSMGSGRAAGELFF.

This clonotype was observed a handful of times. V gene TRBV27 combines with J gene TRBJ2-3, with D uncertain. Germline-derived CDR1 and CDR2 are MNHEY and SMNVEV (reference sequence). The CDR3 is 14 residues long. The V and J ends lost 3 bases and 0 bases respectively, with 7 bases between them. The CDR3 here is CASSFIGSTDTQYF. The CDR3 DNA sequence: TGTGCCAGCAGTTTTATCGGTAGCACAGATACGCAGTATTTT.

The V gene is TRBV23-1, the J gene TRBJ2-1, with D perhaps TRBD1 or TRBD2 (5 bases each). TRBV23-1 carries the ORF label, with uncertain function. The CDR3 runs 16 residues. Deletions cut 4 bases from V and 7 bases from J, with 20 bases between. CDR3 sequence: CASSPTSGIRRNEQFF. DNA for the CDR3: TGCGCCAGCAGTCCTACGTCAGGGATACGGAGGAATGAGCAGTTCTTC.

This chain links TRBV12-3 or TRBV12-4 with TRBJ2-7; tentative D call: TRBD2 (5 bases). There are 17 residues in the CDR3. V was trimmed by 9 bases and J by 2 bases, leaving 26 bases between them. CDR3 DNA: TGTGCCAGTTCCCCTCGCCGCGGGTACGGAACACCCTACGAGCAGTACTTC. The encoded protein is CASSPRRGYGTPYEQYF.

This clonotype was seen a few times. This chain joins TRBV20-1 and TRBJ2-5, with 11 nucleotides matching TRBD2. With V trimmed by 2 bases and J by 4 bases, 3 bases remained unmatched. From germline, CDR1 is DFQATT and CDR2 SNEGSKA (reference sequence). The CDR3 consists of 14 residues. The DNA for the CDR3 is TGCAGTGCTAGACTAGCGGGAGGACGAGAGACCCAGTACTTC. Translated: CSARLAGGRETQYF.

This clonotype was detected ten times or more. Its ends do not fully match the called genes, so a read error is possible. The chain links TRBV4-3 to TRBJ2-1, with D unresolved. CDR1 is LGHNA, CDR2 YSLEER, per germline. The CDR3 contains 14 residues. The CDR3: CASSQDRNPTLLVF. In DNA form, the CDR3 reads TGCGCCAGCAGCCAAGATCGCAACCCCACCCTTTTGGTCTTC.

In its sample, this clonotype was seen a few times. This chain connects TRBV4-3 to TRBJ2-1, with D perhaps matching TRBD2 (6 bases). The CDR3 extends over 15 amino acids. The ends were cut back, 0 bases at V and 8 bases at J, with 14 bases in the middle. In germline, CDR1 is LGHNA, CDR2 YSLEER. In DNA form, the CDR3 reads TGCGCCAGCAGCCAAGACATTCTTAGCGGTTATGAGCAGTTCTTC. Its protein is CASSQDILSGYEQFF.

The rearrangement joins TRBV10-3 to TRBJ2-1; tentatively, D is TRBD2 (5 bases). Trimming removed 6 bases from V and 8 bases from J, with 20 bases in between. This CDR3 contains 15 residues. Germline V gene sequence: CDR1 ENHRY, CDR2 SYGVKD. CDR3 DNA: TGTGCCATCAGGCCCTCCGGGATAAATATAGATGAGCAGTTCTTC. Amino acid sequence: CAIRPSGINIDEQFF.

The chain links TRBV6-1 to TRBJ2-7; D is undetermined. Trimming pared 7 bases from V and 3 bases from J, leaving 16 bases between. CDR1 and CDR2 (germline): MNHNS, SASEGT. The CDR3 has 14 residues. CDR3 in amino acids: CASTPAAGRYEQYF. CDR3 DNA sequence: TGTGCCAGCACCCCGGCGGCAGGTCGCTACGAGCAGTACTTC.